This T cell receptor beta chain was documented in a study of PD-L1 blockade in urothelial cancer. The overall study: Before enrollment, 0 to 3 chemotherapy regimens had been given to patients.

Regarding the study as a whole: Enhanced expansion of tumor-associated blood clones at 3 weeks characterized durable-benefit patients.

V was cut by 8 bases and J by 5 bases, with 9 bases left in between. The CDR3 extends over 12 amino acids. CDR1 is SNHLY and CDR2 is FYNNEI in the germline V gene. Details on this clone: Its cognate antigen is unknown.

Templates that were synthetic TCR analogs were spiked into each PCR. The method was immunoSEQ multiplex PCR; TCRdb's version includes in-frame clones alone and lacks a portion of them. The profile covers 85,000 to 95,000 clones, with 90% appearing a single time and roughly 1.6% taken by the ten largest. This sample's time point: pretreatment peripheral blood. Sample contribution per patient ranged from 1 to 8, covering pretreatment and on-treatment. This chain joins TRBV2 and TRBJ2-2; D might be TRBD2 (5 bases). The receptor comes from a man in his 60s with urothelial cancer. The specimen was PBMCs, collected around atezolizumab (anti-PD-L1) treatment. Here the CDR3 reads CASGRDTGELFF. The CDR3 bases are TGTGCCAGCGGGAGAGATACCGGGGAGCTGTTTTTT. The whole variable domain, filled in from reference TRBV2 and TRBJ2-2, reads EPEVTQTPSHQVTQMGQEVILRCVPISNHLYFYWYRQILGQKVEFLVSFYNNEISEKSEIFDDQFSVERPDGSNFTLKIRSTKLEDSAMYFCASGRDTGELFFGEGSRLTVL.